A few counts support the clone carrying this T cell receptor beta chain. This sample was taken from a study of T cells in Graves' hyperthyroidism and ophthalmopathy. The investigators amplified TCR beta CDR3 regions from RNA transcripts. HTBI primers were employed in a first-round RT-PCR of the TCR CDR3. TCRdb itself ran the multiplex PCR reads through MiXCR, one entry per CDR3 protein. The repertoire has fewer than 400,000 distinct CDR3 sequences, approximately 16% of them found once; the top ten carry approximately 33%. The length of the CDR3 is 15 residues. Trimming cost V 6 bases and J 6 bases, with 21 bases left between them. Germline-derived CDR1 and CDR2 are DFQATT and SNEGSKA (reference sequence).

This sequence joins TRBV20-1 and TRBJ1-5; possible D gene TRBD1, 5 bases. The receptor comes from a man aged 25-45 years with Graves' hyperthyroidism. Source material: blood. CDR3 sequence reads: CSASPRVGAFQPQHF. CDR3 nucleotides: TGCAGTGCCAGTCCTCGGGTAGGGGCGTTTCAGCCCCAGCATTTT.